These 13 T cell receptor beta chains originate from one sample sequenced in a study of T cells after yellow fever vaccination. Using its own MiXCR run on the 5' RACE reads, TCRdb lists one record per CDR3 protein. The table shows a few hundred thousand distinct CDR3 sequences, with over 4% occurring only once. The source material was PBMCs, sampled 5 days after the yellow fever booster vaccination. The receptors stem from a man between 18 and 29 years old who received the YFV17D yellow fever vaccine.

About this clonotype itself: A junction boundary mismatches the germline segment, possibly from a read error. V usage is TRBV7-8 and J usage is TRBJ1-5; 10 bases map to TRBD1. The CDR3 contains 16 residues. Germline CDR1 is SGHVS and CDR2 is FQNEAQ. CDR3 sequence reads: CASSLGWGTGDQPEHF. DNA for the CDR3: TGTGCCAGCAGCCTTGGTTGGGGGACAGGGGATCAGCCCGAGCATTTT.

This clonotype was picked up a small number of times. The chain employs TRBV7-3 and TRBJ2-6, with a tentative D call TRBD1 (5 bases). This CDR3 spans 15 amino acids. Germline V CDR1 and CDR2: SGHTA, FQGTGA. V gave up 5 bases and J gave up 0 bases, with 8 bases separating them. The CDR3 DNA reads as TGTGCCAGCAGCCCGGACACCTCTGGGGCCAACGTCCTGACTTTC. Its translation is CASSPDTSGANVLTF.

This clonotype showed up just a few times. The rearrangement links TRBV4-2 to TRBJ2-1; 9 nucleotides align to TRBD2. The V and J ends lost 1 base and 5 bases, in that order; junction bases with no gene match: 15. CDR1 is LGHNA, CDR2 YNFKEQ, per germline. The CDR3 extends over 19 amino acids. The chain's CDR3 is CASSQVGGRRASGDNEQFF. As DNA, the CDR3 is TGTGCCAGCAGCCAAGTGGGCGGAAGAAGGGCTAGCGGGGACAATGAGCAGTTCTTC.

In this sample, this clonotype turned up many times. The rearrangement links TRBV10-3 to TRBJ2-3; 8 positions match TRBD2. Germline V gene data show CDR1 as ENHRY and CDR2 as SYGVKD. The V segment lost 11 bases and the J segment 0 bases; nucleotides outside the gene matches: 7. CDR3 size: 14 residues. The CDR3 reads CASKAGESTDTQYF. The CDR3 DNA is TGTGCCTCCAAAGCGGGGGAGAGCACAGATACGCAGTATTTT.

This clonotype was observed at least ten times. This rearrangement joins TRBV6-5 to TRBJ1-5, with D possibly being TRBD1 (6 bases). Germline V gene sequence: CDR1 MNHEY, CDR2 SVGAGI. CDR3 length: 17 residues. The V end was cut by 0 bases, the J end by 2 bases, with 14 bases between. This CDR3 is CASSYSASGAGNQPQHF. For the CDR3, the DNA is TGTGCCAGCAGTTACTCGGCCTCAGGGGCAGGCAATCAGCCCCAGCATTTT.

This clonotype was counted between two and nine times. The rearrangement uses TRBV15 and TRBJ2-1; the D is unclear. Trimming removed 0 bases at V and 10 bases at J, with 10 bases between. CDR3 length: 13 residues. CDR1 and CDR2 from the germline V gene are LNHNV and YYDKDF (reference sequence). The CDR3: CATSRDILREQFF. The DNA for the CDR3 is TGTGCCACCAGCAGAGATATCCTCAGGGAGCAGTTCTTC.

J is TRBJ2-2 and V is TRBV5-1; 10 bases are shared with TRBD1. Per germline, CDR1 SGHRS and CDR2 YFSETQ. The CDR3 is 15 amino acids. With V trimmed by 6 bases and J by 4 bases, 6 bases remained unmatched. This chain's CDR3 is CASTDRGTGTGELFF. The CDR3 DNA sequence: TGCGCCAGCACGGACAGGGGGACGGGCACCGGGGAGCTGTTTTTT.

This clonotype has a count of ten or more. The chain uses TRBV5-1 and TRBJ2-2; no clear D. The CDR3 spans 16 residues. Trimming stripped 4 bases from V and 4 bases from J, with 17 bases between. Per the germline V gene, CDR1 is SGHRS and CDR2 is YFSETQ. This chain's CDR3 is CASSLTARRATGELFF. In DNA, the CDR3 is TGCGCCAGCAGCCTGACCGCTCGACGGGCCACCGGGGAGCTGTTTTTT.

The chain uses TRBV15 and TRBJ1-5, with no clear D. This CDR3 has 15 residues. The germline V gene has CDR1 LNHNV and CDR2 YYDKDF (reference sequence). V gave up 4 bases and J gave up 5 bases, with 15 bases separating them. The chain's CDR3 is CATSNRRAGDQPQHF. The CDR3 DNA follows: TGTGCCACCAGCAACCGCCGGGCGGGCGATCAGCCCCAGCATTTT.

In this sample, this clonotype turned up many times. The rearrangement links TRBV7-3 to TRBJ2-1; a weak D match, TRBD2 (6 bases). Germline CDR1 SGHTA, CDR2 FQGTGA. V shed 5 bases and J shed 1 base, with 15 bases lying between them. The CDR3 length is 16 residues. This CDR3 reads CASSPTGELSYNEQFF. The CDR3 region has the DNA TGTGCCAGCAGCCCGACGGGGGAATTATCCTACAATGAGCAGTTCTTC.

The gene calls are TRBV12-3 or TRBV12-4 and TRBJ1-1, with TRBD1 as a possible D gene (5 bases). The CDR3 has 14 amino acids. The V and J ends lost 7 bases and 0 bases respectively, with 12 bases between them. CDR3 coding DNA: TGTGCCAGCAACACGGGACGGATGAACACTGAAGCTTTCTTT. Translating gives CASNTGRMNTEAFF.

This clonotype was detected only a few times. The rearrangement links TRBV11-2 to TRBJ1-1; D unclear. Germline V CDR1 and CDR2: SGHAT, FQNNGV. The CDR3 is 13 amino acids. Trimming removed 4 bases at V and 5 bases at J, with 11 bases between. The CDR3 sequence: CASSSLRETEAFF. CDR3 DNA sequence: TGTGCCAGCAGCTCGCTGAGGGAGACTGAAGCTTTCTTT.

The chain has TRBV6-5 and TRBJ1-3; D remains unclear. V lost 8 bases and J lost 0, with 11 bases in between. Germline V gives CDR1 MNHEY, CDR2 SVGAGI. This CDR3 spans 14 amino acids. The CDR3 here is CASHSGPSGNTIYF. CDR3 DNA sequence: TGTGCCAGCCATTCAGGTCCCTCTGGAAACACCATATATTTT.